This is a list of T cell receptor beta chains from one sample in a study of T cells after posttransplantation cyclophosphamide. Profiled with immunoSEQ multiplex PCR; TCRdb holds only in-frame clones, not every one. The table has about 32,000 clones, roughly 90% seen once; the top ten hold about 15%. Sequenced: PBMCs. All receptors come from a woman in her 40s with a blood cancer, CMV-positive, and with a related stem cell donor. The conserved cysteine and the conserved F or W are not part of the CDR3 here.

V,CDR3
TRBV6-1,ASSAAGGPGEQY
TRBV6-4,ASSAQGGSPLH
TRBV10-3,AISSSPGGYNQPQH
TRBV29-1,SVAGTGTGHADTQY
TRBV4-3,ASSPGAASYEQY
TRBV2,ASSKGYTEAF
TRBV19,ASRREGDSELYTQY
TRBV5-1,ASSPRTALNTEAF
TRBV9,ASSASPGGELF
TRBV6-5,ASSSRQGAWNSPLH
TRBV12-5,ASAITKTDQPQH
TRBV7-2,ASRPGRVYNSPLH
TRBV27,ASRGGSTEAF
TRBV27,ASSHPRPPFTQY
TRBV6-5,ASSCPTGLAETQY
TRBV11-2,ASSSIQGFITEAF
TRBV5-8,ASSLGLRDRSYGYT
TRBV11-2,ASRRLGREYEQY
TRBV28,ASSGQVRGRGNEKLF
TRBV7-2,ASSSDRGFTEAF
TRBV19,ASRGGADEQY
TRBV7-9,ASSYRTGRGYGYT
TRBV4-2,ASSQETGANTEAF
TRBV9,ASSVAGVETYEQY
TRBV6-5,ASTLRNEQF
TRBV28,ASSTRQGAYEQY
TRBV19,ASRSSYSEQY
TRBV4-1,ASSQDDRAETQY
TRBV7-9,ASSSRDRSASETQY
TRBV5-1,ASSDQGQRNEKLF
TRBV4-1,ASSSGVFGGNTGELF
TRBV5-4,ASSLGTGRSEKLF
TRBV6-5,ASNKGGSYEQY
TRBV25-1,ASSGPDRGFQETQY
TRBV27,ASSPDRWISNQPQH
TRBV7-8,ASSLRLAGGPGTDTQY
TRBV5-1,ASSLAVGQGLDEQF
TRBV6-1,ASSELDRVKQQY
TRBV29-1,SVRDRGGGEKLF
TRBV6-1,ASSMGGENSPLH
TRBV2,AAVPIGLGVGTDTQY
TRBV5-8,ASSLDRLGRRYEQY
TRBV11-2,ASSSRGNTEAF
TRBV5-1,ASSQGAYNEQF
TRBV7-9,ASSLVPGTGKGRDTEAF
TRBV4-1,ASSQTSVSQETQY
TRBV7-2,ASSLSPLETQY
TRBV7-8,ASSKGTARTSPPPEAF
TRBV18,ASSPPGTGYSPLH
TRBV7-2,ASSLVVPYEQY
TRBV2,ASSEALRGNGYT
TRBV5-1,ASSLRGNYGYT